Below are 32 T cell receptor beta chains sequenced from a single sample in a study of response to subunit inactivated influenza vaccine. Each CDR3 protein is one row after TCRdb ran MiXCR on the RT-PCR reads. The repertoire has 800,000 to 1,000,000 distinct CDR3 sequences, 20% to 25% of them found once; the top ten carry about 9.4%. Sequenced material: PBMCs from blood, taken roughly 5 days after vaccination. All receptors derive from a man in his fifties who received an inactivated influenza vaccine.

This clonotype was observed once. The genes are TRBV29-1 and TRBJ1-1, with D tentatively TRBD1 (6 bases). The CDR3 length is 13 residues. In germline, CDR1 is SQVTM, CDR2 ANQGSEA. The V end was cut by 6 bases, the J end by 0 bases, with 11 bases between. CDR3 DNA sequence: TGCAGCGTCGGACAGAGATTGAACACTGAAGCTTTCTTT. It encodes CSVGQRLNTEAFF.

The V and J genes are TRBV4-3 and TRBJ2-1; D is unresolved. The ends were cut back, 0 bases at V and 6 bases at J, with 9 bases in the middle. From germline, CDR1 is LGHNA and CDR2 YSLEER. The length of the CDR3 is 14 residues. In DNA form, the CDR3 reads TGCGCCAGCAGCCAAGAGTCTTCCGTCAATGAGCAGTTCTTC. Its translation is CASSQESSVNEQFF.

The rearrangement links TRBV28 to TRBJ1-2; no firm D call. Germline values: CDR1 MDHEN, CDR2 SYDVKM. This CDR3 is 14 amino acids long. Trimming took 6 bases from V and 4 from J, leaving 15 bases between them. The CDR3 DNA reads as TGTGCCAGCAGCTCGAGTAGACGGGGCTATGGCTACACCTTC. It yields the protein CASSSSRRGYGYTF.

This rearrangement joins TRBV25-1 to TRBJ2-1, with 9 bases fitting TRBD2. V was pared by 4 bases and J by 10 bases, with 11 bases of the junction left unmatched. The CDR3 runs 15 residues. CDR1 and CDR2 from the germline V gene are MGHDK and SYGVNS. The CDR3 loop reads CASSGAAGGQREQFF. CDR3 bases: TGTGCCAGCAGTGGGGCCGCGGGAGGGCAACGAGAGCAGTTCTTC.

Ten or more counts support this clonotype. The chain combines TRBV7-2 with TRBJ1-1, with 8 bases fitting TRBD1. V shed 7 bases, J shed 6 bases, and the junction held 10 bases outside the gene matches. This CDR3 has 14 residues. Germline loops: CDR1 SGHTA, CDR2 FQGNSA. The CDR3 loop reads CASIRGQGSSEAFF. Written as DNA, the CDR3 is TGTGCCAGCATCCGAGGACAGGGATCTTCTGAAGCTTTCTTT.

This clonotype was counted at least ten times. The chain carries TRBV6-1 and TRBJ2-1, with 8 bases aligning to TRBD1. Germline assignment: CDR1 MNHNS and CDR2 SASEGT. CDR3 length equals 16 residues. J gave up 0 bases and V 6 bases, and 7 bases lay outside the gene matches. DNA for the CDR3: TGTGCCAGCAGCGCCCACGACAGGGGCTCCTACAATGAGCAGTTCTTC. Its protein product is CASSAHDRGSYNEQFF.

This clonotype is a singleton in its sample. V gene TRBV5-1 combines with J gene TRBJ1-1; D might be TRBD1 (6 bases). V was shortened by 0 bases and J by 7 bases, with 10 bases between the two germline ends. The germline CDR1 and CDR2 sequences are SGHRS and YFSETQ. The CDR3 has 13 amino acids. In nucleotides, the CDR3 is TGCGCCAGCAGCTTGGTTAACAGGGATGAAGCTTTCTTT. It yields the protein CASSLVNRDEAFF.

The chain joins TRBV12-3 or TRBV12-4 to TRBJ2-5, with a possible D match to TRBD1 (5 bases). The V end lost 6 bases, the J end lost 7 bases, and 18 bases lay between the germline ends. The CDR3 totals 14 residues. The CDR3 is CASSNRQTYGTQYF. The CDR3 DNA sequence: TGTGCCAGCAGCAACCGACAGACGTATGGGACCCAGTACTTC.

The chain recombines TRBV13 with TRBJ2-7; the D call may be TRBD1 or TRBD2 (7 bases each). CDR1 PRHDT and CDR2 FYEKMQ come from the germline V gene (reference sequence). The CDR3 extends over 15 amino acids. The V end lost 0 bases, the J end lost 7 bases, and 16 bases lay between the germline ends. The CDR3, as DNA: TGTGCCAGCAGCTTAGGTGCCAGGGGGGGAAGGGAGCAGTACTTC. This codes for CASSLGARGGREQYF.

This clonotype was observed a handful of times. The chain carries TRBV5-5 and TRBJ1-5, with D unclear. The CDR3 spans 15 residues. V shed 2 bases and J shed 1 base, with 10 bases lying between them. CDR1 is SGHKS and CDR2 is YYEKEE in the germline V gene (reference sequence). The CDR3 sequence is CASSFSQASNQPQHF. The CDR3 nucleotides read TGTGCCAGCAGCTTTAGCCAGGCCAGCAATCAGCCCCAGCATTTT.

The V call is TRBV4-2, the J call TRBJ2-1; a possible D gene is TRBD2 (5 bases). Germline CDR1 reads LGHNA; CDR2 reads YNFKEQ. This CDR3 contains 17 residues. Trimming removed 0 bases at V and 3 bases at J, with 15 bases between. CDR3 in DNA: TGTGCCAGCAGCCAAGAGGAGGACGCAAGAGACTACAATGAGCAGTTCTTC. Its translation is CASSQEEDARDYNEQFF.

On this clonotype: It is likely a read error, because the conserved phenylalanine at the end of the CDR3 is missing. The chain couples TRBV6-1 to TRBJ2-3; 10 nucleotides match TRBD2. The CDR3 covers 15 residues. J lost 4 bases, V lost 6 bases, and 7 bases had no gene match. CDR1 is MNHNS, CDR2 SASEGT, per germline. CDR3 DNA sequence: TGTGCCAGCAGCAGCGGGGGGGGCAGGTCAGATACGCAGTATTTA. Translation: CASSSGGGRSDTQYL.

This sequence joins TRBV29-1 and TRBJ2-1; D not certain. This CDR3 has 14 residues. V was cut by 3 bases and J by 4 bases, with 13 bases left in between. The germline V gene encodes CDR1 SQVTM and CDR2 ANQGSEA. The CDR3 DNA reads as TGCAGCGTTGATCACGGCCGGACGTACAATGAGCAGTTCTTC. Its translation: CSVDHGRTYNEQFF.

The chain has TRBV10-3 and TRBJ2-1, with D uncertain. Trimming pared 6 bases from V and 4 bases from J, leaving 4 bases between. CDR1 is ENHRY, CDR2 SYGVKD, per germline. This CDR3 has 11 amino acids. The CDR3 bases are TGTGCCATCAGGGATTACAATGAGCAGTTCTTC. Translating it yields CAIRDYNEQFF.

This clonotype appeared a few times. The V and J genes are TRBV18 and TRBJ2-7, with TRBD2 matching over 8 bases. The CDR3 totals 17 residues. V dropped 4 bases and J dropped 2; count of bases not matched to a gene: 13. Germline assignment: CDR1 KGHSH and CDR2 LQKENI. CDR3 residues: CASSRTGAGGGTYEQYF. CDR3 bases: TGTGCCAGCTCACGAACCGGGGCGGGAGGCGGAACCTACGAGCAGTACTTC.

This chain joins TRBV14 and TRBJ2-5, with a possible D match to TRBD1 (5 bases). V was cut by 0 bases and J by 5 bases, with 10 bases left in between. Per germline, CDR1 SGHDN and CDR2 FVKESK. This CDR3 has 14 residues. The CDR3 DNA is TGTGCCAGCAGCCAAGATTGGCAGGGTGAGACCCAGTACTTC. Its translation: CASSQDWQGETQYF.

This clonotype was counted between two and nine times. The chain links TRBV11-2 to TRBJ1-4, with 9 bases that match TRBD1. The CDR3 runs to 14 residues. Germline V lookup: CDR1 SGHAT, CDR2 FQNNGV. J was trimmed by 8 bases and V by 7 bases; bases with no gene match: 8. DNA for the CDR3: TGTGCCAGCACCAACAGGGGGCTTTCCGAAAAACTGTTTTTT. Translation gives CASTNRGLSEKLFF.

This clonotype was found a few times. The chain recombines TRBV4-3 with TRBJ2-1; 11 nucleotides agree with TRBD2. The V and J ends lost 4 bases and 7 bases, in that order; junction bases with no gene match: 6. The CDR3 covers 15 residues. Germline CDR1 LGHNA, CDR2 YSLEER. The CDR3 loop reads CASSPSASGRNEQFF. CDR3 nucleotide sequence: TGCGCCAGCAGCCCATCGGCTAGCGGGAGGAATGAGCAGTTCTTC.

This sequence joins TRBV5-1 and TRBJ1-1; TRBD1 matches at 7 bases. The junction had 6 bases not matched to a gene; V was cut back by 8 bases and J by 2 bases. Germline CDR1 is SGHRS and CDR2 is YFSETQ. The CDR3 runs to 13 residues. The CDR3 region is CASQTGTNTEAFF. The CDR3 DNA is TGCGCCAGTCAGACAGGGACCAACACTGAAGCTTTCTTT.

This clonotype appeared a few times. The chain combines TRBV12-3 or TRBV12-4 with TRBJ2-5; 8 nucleotides agree with TRBD2. The CDR3 length is 16 residues. J gave up 4 bases and V 4 bases, and 11 bases lay outside the gene matches. The CDR3 sequence is CASSSGGLFVGETQYF. The DNA of the CDR3 is TGTGCCAGCAGTTCGGGGGGGCTTTTTGTAGGAGAGACCCAGTACTTC.

The sample holds many counts of this clonotype. V usage is TRBV4-3 and J usage is TRBJ2-3, with a tentative D call TRBD2 (7 bases). The ends were cut back, 1 base at V and 3 bases at J, with 17 bases in the middle. This CDR3 is built from 17 residues. Germline V gene sequence: CDR1 LGHNA, CDR2 YSLEER. CDR3 region: CASSQGHGGPGTDTQYF. The DNA of the CDR3 is TGCGCCAGCAGCCAAGGTCACGGGGGGCCCGGAACAGATACGCAGTATTTT.

The CDR3 region has the DNA TGTGCCAGCAACCGGGACGGCGGGACCCAGTACTTC. Translating it yields CASNRDGGTQYF. The chain joins TRBV6-5 to TRBJ2-5; D could derive from TRBD1 or TRBD2 (5 bases each). Trimming left V 7 bases short and J 7 bases short, with 13 bases between. CDR1 is MNHEY, CDR2 SVGAGI, per germline. CDR3 length equals 12 residues.

The chain carries TRBV4-3 and TRBJ2-4; no definite D call. Trimming shortened V by 4 bases and J by 0 bases, and 7 bases separated the two germline ends. Per the germline V gene, CDR1 is LGHNA and CDR2 is YSLEER. There are 14 residues in the CDR3. The CDR3 DNA reads as TGCGCCAGCAGCCCCTCGGTAGCCAAAAACATTCAGTACTTC. This codes for CASSPSVAKNIQYF.

This clonotype appeared many times. The gene calls are TRBV20-1 and TRBJ1-2, with D possibly being TRBD1 (6 bases). This CDR3 has 13 residues. Germline CDR1 is DFQATT and CDR2 is SNEGSKA (reference sequence). V dropped 3 bases and J dropped 7 bases, with 15 bases sitting between them. CDR3 loop: CSARKGTKSGYTF. The DNA for the CDR3 is TGCAGTGCTAGGAAAGGGACAAAAAGTGGCTACACCTTC.

V and J are TRBV3-1 and TRBJ2-7; 8 nucleotides align to TRBD1. Germline trimming cut 1 base from V and 2 bases from J; bases unmatched to any gene: 10. The CDR3 loop spans 17 amino acids. Germline assignment: CDR1 LGHDT and CDR2 YNNKEL (reference sequence). CDR3 sequence reads: CASSQAASRTGTYEQYF. CDR3 coding DNA: TGTGCCAGCAGCCAAGCTGCTTCTCGGACAGGGACCTACGAGCAGTACTTC.

The chain uses TRBV11-2 and TRBJ2-7, with TRBD1 as a possible D gene (5 bases). CDR3 length: 16 residues. CDR1 is SGHAT, CDR2 FQNNGV, per germline. The V and J ends lost 5 bases and 5 bases respectively, with 22 bases between them. CDR3 nucleotide sequence: TGTGCCAGCAGCCTTGCACGGTACAGGCCCCCGGACGAGCAGTACTTC. Its translation is CASSLARYRPPDEQYF.

This clonotype was observed a handful of times. The chain combines TRBV20-1 with TRBJ1-4; TRBD1 matches at 7 bases. The V gene's germline CDR1 is DFQATT and CDR2 SNEGSKA (reference sequence). The CDR3 is 15 amino acids. The junction had 13 bases not matched to a gene; V was cut back by 6 bases and J by 6 bases. Written as DNA, the CDR3 is TGCAGTGCCCAAGGCCAGGGGGATGGATATGAAAAACTGTTTTTT. Protein: CSAQGQGDGYEKLFF.

This clonotype was seen a handful of times. J is TRBJ1-4 and V is TRBV7-6; TRBD1 aligns across 8 bases. Trimming at V came to 2 bases and at J to 8 bases, leaving 10 bases not matched to a gene. The germline gives CDR1 SGHVS, CDR2 FNYEAQ. The CDR3 contains 16 residues. The CDR3 region is CASSLNRQGAGEKLFF. Here the CDR3 DNA reads TGTGCCAGCAGCTTAAATCGGCAGGGGGCAGGCGAAAAACTGTTTTTT.

DNA for the CDR3: TGTGCCAGCAGCCAAGAAGCAAGGTCGTCGAGGGGCACTGAAGCTTTCTTT. Amino acid sequence: CASSQEARSSRGTEAFF. This rearrangement joins TRBV4-2 to TRBJ1-1; tentative D call: TRBD1 (5 bases). Germline CDR1 is LGHNA and CDR2 is YNFKEQ. This CDR3 region has 17 residues. The V gene lost 0 bases and the J gene lost 4 bases, with 18 bases spanning the gap.

The CDR3 region has the DNA TGTGCCAGCAGGGCCTTGGTAGGGGTCACAGATACGCAGTATTTT. This sequence encodes CASRALVGVTDTQYF. The V call is TRBV28, the J call TRBJ2-3; a possible D gene is TRBD1 (5 bases). Trimming cost V 6 bases and J 2 bases, with 15 bases left between them. This CDR3 region has 15 residues. Germline V gene lookup returns CDR1 MDHEN and CDR2 SYDVKM.

The chain links TRBV6-5 to TRBJ1-1, with D hard to call. The CDR3 sequence is 12 residues long. V lost 2 bases, J lost 8 bases, and 9 bases lay in between. Looked up from germline, CDR1 is MNHEY and CDR2 is SVGAGI. The CDR3 DNA follows: TGTGCCAGCAGTTACGCCGACCGAGAAGCTTTCTTT. Residues: CASSYADREAFF.

This chain uses TRBV20-1 with TRBJ2-6; 8 nucleotides match TRBD2. CDR1 and CDR2 (germline): DFQATT, SNEGSKA (reference sequence). This CDR3 contains 16 residues. The junction had 7 bases not matched to a gene; V was cut back by 6 bases and J by 0 bases. The CDR3: CSAPRGGVSGANVLTF. CDR3 sequence (DNA): TGCAGTGCCCCCCGGGGGGGAGTCTCTGGGGCCAACGTCCTGACTTTC.